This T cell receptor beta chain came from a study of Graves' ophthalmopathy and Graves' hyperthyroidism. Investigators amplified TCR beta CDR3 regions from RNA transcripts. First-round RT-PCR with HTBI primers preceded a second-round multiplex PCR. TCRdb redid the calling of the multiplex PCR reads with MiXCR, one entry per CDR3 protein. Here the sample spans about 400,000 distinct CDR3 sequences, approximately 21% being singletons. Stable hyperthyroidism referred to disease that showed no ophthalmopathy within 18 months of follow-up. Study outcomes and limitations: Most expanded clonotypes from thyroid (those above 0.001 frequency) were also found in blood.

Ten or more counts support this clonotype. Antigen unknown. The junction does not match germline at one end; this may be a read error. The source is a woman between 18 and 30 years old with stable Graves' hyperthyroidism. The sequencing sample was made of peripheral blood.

In nucleotides, the CDR3 is TGTGCCAGCAGTTTGAGGGACAGAAACATTAAGTACTTC. Translating gives CASSLRDRNIKYF. V is TRBV12-3 or TRBV12-4 and J is TRBJ2-4, with 7 bases that match TRBD1. The CDR3 spans 13 residues.